This T cell receptor beta chain is from a study of response to subunit inactivated influenza vaccine. TCRdb ran MiXCR on the RT-PCR reads and lists one entry per CDR3 protein. Of more than 500,000 distinct CDR3 sequences listed, around 10% were seen once; the top ten hold more than 9.5%. CDR1 and CDR2 (germline): MNHEY, SMNVEV (reference sequence). The CDR3 runs 13 residues. Trimming left V 3 bases short and J 9 bases short, with 15 bases between. In addition, the sample was reused for a study of T cells expressing NK-cell markers. That work adds: 5'RACE template switching with UMIs produced the TCR beta cDNA. Researchers got TCR beta repertoires out of sorted CD3+CD56+NKG2C+, CD3+CD56+NKG2C- and CD3+CD56-NKG2C+ T cells.

This TCR came from a man aged 50 or older who received an inactivated influenza vaccine. V usage is TRBV27 and J usage is TRBJ2-7; no firm D call. Sequences were derived from PBMCs from blood, sampled on the day of vaccination. The CDR3: CASSFSGWEGQYF. Here the CDR3 DNA reads TGTGCCAGCAGTTTTTCAGGCTGGGAAGGGCAGTACTTC.